This T cell receptor (beta chain) derives from a study of cytomegalovirus exposure and HLA in healthy donors. As for the study in general: Earlier, some 200 million T cells were analyzed, and some 120 million unique TCR beta sequences were found among them.

The CDR3 loop spans 13 amino acids. The ends were cut back, 4 bases at V and 4 bases at J, with 10 bases in the middle. Germline lookup yields CDR1 PRHDT and CDR2 FYEKMQ (reference sequence). Amplification used 60 Vbeta primers and 13 Jbeta primers. Assay: immunoSEQ multiplex PCR; the TCRdb copy retains only in-frame clones and omits some. The sample records approximately 110,000 clones, roughly 74% being singletons. The receptor's source is a woman between 50 and 59 years old in good health and CMV-seropositive. Material: PBMCs. The chain links TRBV13 to TRBJ1-2, with a possible D match to TRBD1 (5 bases). This chain's CDR3 is CASSSGHTYGYTF. CDR3 bases: TGTGCCAGCAGCTCCGGACATACCTATGGCTACACCTTC.